The 26 T cell receptor beta chains reported below all come from one sample, sequenced in a study of radiotherapy plus CTLA-4 blockade in lung cancer. The data were produced by immunoSEQ multiplex PCR, yet TCRdb's version contains in-frame clones alone and is incomplete. The sample includes 65,000 to 90,000 clones, 87% seen only once; the top ten take 35% to 50%. Sequenced material: peripheral blood, taken from a patient treated with radiotherapy plus ipilimumab. These receptors were taken from a human donor with non-small cell lung cancer that progressed on radiotherapy plus ipilimumab.

The rearrangement uses TRBV7-9 and TRBJ1-2; 8 bases are shared with TRBD1. Germline V lookup: CDR1 SEHNR, CDR2 FQNEAQ (reference sequence). The CDR3 spans 13 residues. The ends lost 5 bases at V and 5 bases at J; junction bases unmatched: 4. The CDR3 DNA reads as TGTGCCAGCAGCCCCGACAGGGGTTATGGCTACACCTTC. Protein sequence: CASSPDRGYGYTF.

The chain joins TRBV5-1 to TRBJ2-1, with 9 bases that match TRBD2. J gave up 7 bases and V 4 bases, and 6 bases lay outside the gene matches. Per the germline V gene, CDR1 is SGHRS and CDR2 is YFSETQ. This CDR3 spans 14 amino acids. CDR3 region: CASSNSGSQNEQFF. In nucleotides, the CDR3 is TGCGCCAGCAGCAATAGCGGGAGTCAAAATGAGCAGTTCTTC.

The table lists this clone with a count of one. This chain's CDR3 is CASSRTSGTLGRSYNEQFF. For the CDR3, the DNA is TGTGCCAGCAGCCGGACTAGCGGGACTTTGGGGCGCTCCTACAATGAGCAGTTCTTC. The V call is TRBV7-2, the J call TRBJ2-1; TRBD2 matches at 12 bases. V lost 5 bases, J lost 0 bases, and 11 bases stayed unmatched. Germline CDR1 and CDR2: SGHTA and FQGNSA. CDR3 length: 19 residues.

The chain links TRBV27 to TRBJ2-7; 7 bases map to TRBD1. Germline V gene lookup returns CDR1 MNHEY and CDR2 SMNVEV (reference sequence). The J segment lost 2 bases and the V segment lost 7 bases, leaving 20 bases of the junction unmatched. The CDR3 contains 18 residues. CDR3 region: CASTARQGVLTEPYEQYF. DNA of the CDR3: TGTGCCAGCACCGCGCGCCAGGGGGTCCTGACCGAGCCCTACGAGCAGTACTTC.

The V gene is TRBV9, the J gene TRBJ2-3, with D perhaps matching TRBD2 (6 bases). The V end lost 0 bases, the J end lost 2 bases, and 25 bases lay between the germline ends. This CDR3 contains 20 residues. Per the germline V gene, CDR1 is SGDLS and CDR2 is YYNGEE. CDR3 residues: CASSVGPGDGKYSTTDTQYF. CDR3 coding DNA: TGTGCCAGCAGCGTAGGTCCGGGGGACGGTAAATATTCTACCACAGATACGCAGTATTTT.

This chain joins TRBV9 and TRBJ2-7; D remains ambiguous. Germline values: CDR1 SGDLS, CDR2 YYNGEE. The CDR3 runs 13 residues. V was shortened by 3 bases and J by 2 bases, with 9 bases between the two germline ends. The CDR3 region is CASSAPGAYEQYF. The CDR3, as DNA: TGTGCCAGCAGCGCACCTGGGGCCTACGAGCAGTACTTC. The variable domain in full, with the rest retrieved from reference TRBV9 and TRBJ2-7, is DSGVTQTPKHLITATGQRVTLRCSPRSGDLSVYWYQQSLDQGLQFLIQYYNGEERAKGNILERFSAQQFPDLHSELNLSSLELGDSALYFCASSAPGAYEQYFGPGTRLTVT.

The chain recombines TRBV6-1 with TRBJ1-5; D ambiguous. Trimming stripped 4 bases from V and 2 bases from J, with 9 bases between. CDR1 and CDR2 from the germline V gene are MNHNS and SASEGT. The CDR3 is 14 amino acids. The CDR3 sequence: CASSGLLGNQPQHF. In DNA form, the CDR3 reads TGTGCCAGCAGTGGACTTCTAGGCAATCAGCCCCAGCATTTT.

Note on this clone: The identical CDR3 is also encoded by other nucleotide sequences in the sample. This chain links TRBV27 with TRBJ2-5; 8 bases match TRBD2. V was pared by 0 bases and J by 4 bases, with 1 base of the junction left unmatched. Germline values: CDR1 MNHEY, CDR2 SMNVEV (reference sequence). The length of the CDR3 is 14 residues. CDR3 sequence reads: CASSLSAGAETQYF. Written as DNA, the CDR3 is TGTGCCAGCAGTTTATCAGCGGGAGCAGAGACCCAGTACTTC.

The chain recombines TRBV18 with TRBJ2-5, with 9 bases aligning to TRBD1. The CDR3 extends over 15 amino acids. With V trimmed by 2 bases and J by 5 bases, 6 bases remained unmatched. Germline CDR1 is KGHSH and CDR2 is LQKENI. CDR3 DNA: TGTGCCAGCTCACCAGGACAGGGGAAGAAGGAGACCCAGTACTTC. It encodes CASSPGQGKKETQYF. Full variable domain (rest looked up from reference TRBV18 and TRBJ2-5): NAGVMQNPRHLVRRRGQEARLRCSPMKGHSHVYWYRQLPEEGLKFMVYLQKENIIDESGMPKERFSAEFPKEGPSILRIQQVVRGDSAAYFCASSPGQGKKETQYFGPGTRLLVL.

The V and J genes are TRBV28 and TRBJ2-7; 8 bases are a match to TRBD1. CDR3 size: 14 residues. With V trimmed by 5 bases and J by 0 bases, 3 bases remained unmatched. Germline V gene sequence: CDR1 MDHEN, CDR2 SYDVKM. CDR3 sequence reads: CASSLTGGSYEQYV. The CDR3 nucleotides read TGTGCCAGCAGTCTTACAGGGGGCTCCTACGAGCAGTACGTC.

The gene calls are TRBV27 and TRBJ1-5; D is unclear. This CDR3 is built from 13 residues. V was pared by 10 bases and J by 0 bases, with 10 bases between. Germline CDR1 reads MNHEY; CDR2 reads SMNVEV (reference sequence). CDR3 nucleotides: TGTGCCACCGCGGAGTATAGCAATCAGCCCCAGCATTTT. It yields the protein CATAEYSNQPQHF.

The chain carries TRBV12-2 and TRBJ2-6. TRBV12-2 is a listed pseudogene. The CDR3 has 17 residues. CDR3 nucleotides: TGTGCAAGTCGCACGGGACCTGTAGACTCTGGGGCCAACGTCCTGACTTTC. It encodes CASRTGPVDSGANVLTF.

This chain joins TRBV5-8 and TRBJ1-5; no reliable D call. CDR1 is SGHTS, CDR2 YDEGEE, per germline. This CDR3 contains 16 residues. The germline V and J ends were trimmed by 3 bases and 4 bases, with 17 bases remaining between them. The DNA for the CDR3 is TGTGCCAGCAGCTCAACTAAAGAGAGATTTAATCAGCCCCAGCATTTT. It is translated as CASSSTKERFNQPQHF.

The rearrangement joins TRBV5-1 to TRBJ1-1; D possibly corresponds to TRBD1 (5 bases). In germline, CDR1 is SGHRS, CDR2 YFSETQ. There are 15 residues in the CDR3. V shed 0 bases and J shed 1 base, with 10 bases lying between them. The CDR3 coding sequence is TGCGCCAGCAGCTTGGAACCCGACAGGAACACTGAAGCTTTCTTT. Translating gives CASSLEPDRNTEAFF.

This chain joins TRBV28 and TRBJ2-1, with 10 nucleotides matching TRBD2. The length of the CDR3 is 14 residues. Trimming took 8 bases from V and 5 from J; bases not matched to a gene: 6. Germline CDR1 is MDHEN and CDR2 is SYDVKM. CDR3 sequence (DNA): TGTGCCAGCGGAACTAGCGGGACGGACAATGAGCAGTTCTTC. It encodes CASGTSGTDNEQFF.

This sequence joins TRBV7-2 and TRBJ2-7; TRBD2 agrees at 8 bases. V was pared by 2 bases and J by 5 bases, with 2 bases of the junction left unmatched. The CDR3 has 13 amino acids. The germline V gene encodes CDR1 SGHTA and CDR2 FQGNSA. The CDR3 DNA follows: TGTGCCAGCAGCTTACGGGAGGGCCACGAGCAGTACGTC. Translated, it gives CASSLREGHEQYV.

The table lists this clone with a few counts. V is TRBV30 and J is TRBJ2-5; TRBD2 might be the D (6 bases). This CDR3 spans 12 amino acids. Germline V lookup: CDR1 GTSNPN, CDR2 SVGIG (reference sequence). Trimming stripped 5 bases from V and 7 bases from J, with 14 bases between. DNA for the CDR3: TGTGCCTGGGGGACCGGGGGAGCGACCCAGTACTTC. Its protein product is CAWGTGGATQYF. Full variable domain (outside the CDR3, taken from reference TRBV30 and TRBJ2-5): SQTIHQWPATLVQPVGSPLSLECTVEGTSNPNLYWYRQAAGRGLQLLFYSVGIGQISSEVPQNLSASRPQDRQFILSSKKLLLSDSGFYLCAWGTGGATQYFGPGTRLLVL.

V is TRBV28 and J is TRBJ1-5; a weak D match, TRBD1 (5 bases). Trimming shortened V by 1 base and J by 2 bases, and 9 bases separated the two germline ends. CDR1 is MDHEN, CDR2 SYDVKM, per germline. This CDR3 spans 15 amino acids. The CDR3 sequence: CASSLSGRGNQPQHF. The CDR3 DNA follows: TGTGCCAGCAGTTTATCAGGGCGCGGCAATCAGCCCCAGCATTTT.

The chain employs TRBV27 and TRBJ2-7; D unclear. CDR1 and CDR2 from the germline V gene are MNHEY and SMNVEV (reference sequence). The CDR3 length is 14 residues. The V end lost 8 bases, the J end lost 0 bases, and 14 bases lay between the germline ends. CDR3 bases: TGTGCCAGCGGACCCATCTTCCCCTCCTACGAGCAGTACTTC. This codes for CASGPIFPSYEQYF.

The chain combines TRBV5-1 with TRBJ1-3; TRBD1 is a possible D gene (6 bases). V shed 0 bases and J shed 0 bases, with 10 bases lying between them. This CDR3 is 16 amino acids long. CDR1 SGHRS and CDR2 YFSETQ come from the germline V gene. The CDR3 spells CASSLDRASSGNTIYF. Here the CDR3 DNA reads TGCGCCAGCAGCTTGGACAGGGCGAGCTCTGGAAACACCATATATTTT.

The chain employs TRBV28 and TRBJ2-2; TRBD2 matches at 14 bases. CDR1 MDHEN and CDR2 SYDVKM come from the germline V gene. The V and J ends lost 4 bases and 3 bases, in that order; junction bases with no gene match: 7. The length of the CDR3 is 18 residues. CDR3 sequence (DNA): TGTGCCAGCAGTTCCCTGGGACTAGCGGGAGCGGACACCGGGGAGCTGTTTTTT. Translating gives CASSSLGLAGADTGELFF.

This clone has only a few counts. The genes are TRBV15 and TRBJ2-4, with D uncertain. The CDR3 is 14 amino acids. In germline, CDR1 is LNHNV, CDR2 YYDKDF (reference sequence). V gave up 5 bases and J gave up 0 bases, with 8 bases separating them. The CDR3 sequence: CATSLRLAKNIQYF. CDR3 DNA: TGTGCCACCAGCCTGAGGCTAGCCAAAAACATTCAGTACTTC.

This clone has just a few counts. The chain joins TRBV6-5 to TRBJ2-2; tentatively, D is TRBD2 (6 bases). In germline, CDR1 is MNHEY, CDR2 SVGAGI. The CDR3 length is 14 residues. Trimming left V 2 bases short and J 4 bases short, with 8 bases between. This CDR3 reads CASSYAGSTGELFF. The CDR3 DNA reads TGTGCCAGCAGTTACGCGGGAAGCACCGGGGAGCTGTTTTTT.

The CDR3 is CASSTPGGWTEAFF. CDR3 sequence (DNA): TGTGCCAGCAGTACCCCAGGGGGTTGGACTGAAGCTTTCTTT. This chain links TRBV28 with TRBJ1-1, with 7 bases lining up with TRBD1. The trim removed 5 bases at V and 5 bases at J, leaving 8 bases unmatched. Germline V gene lookup returns CDR1 MDHEN and CDR2 SYDVKM. This CDR3 is built from 14 residues.

This clone showed up just a few times. This chain links TRBV5-1 with TRBJ2-1; no reliable D call. CDR3 length: 15 residues. The V end lost 4 bases, the J end lost 0 bases, and 11 bases lay between the germline ends. Germline CDR1 and CDR2: SGHRS and YFSETQ. The CDR3 DNA sequence: TGCGCCAGCAGCCCTAATTACTTCTCCTACAATGAGCAGTTCTTC. This gives the protein CASSPNYFSYNEQFF.

The chain couples TRBV5-8 to TRBJ1-5; D unclear. The germline V gene encodes CDR1 SGHTS and CDR2 YDEGEE. Between the trimmed V and J ends, which lost 6 bases and 1 base, there was a span of 17 bases. The CDR3 has 16 residues. The CDR3 loop reads CASTFRGWSSNQPQHF. CDR3 nucleotide sequence: TGTGCCAGCACCTTCAGAGGTTGGTCGAGCAATCAGCCCCAGCATTTT.